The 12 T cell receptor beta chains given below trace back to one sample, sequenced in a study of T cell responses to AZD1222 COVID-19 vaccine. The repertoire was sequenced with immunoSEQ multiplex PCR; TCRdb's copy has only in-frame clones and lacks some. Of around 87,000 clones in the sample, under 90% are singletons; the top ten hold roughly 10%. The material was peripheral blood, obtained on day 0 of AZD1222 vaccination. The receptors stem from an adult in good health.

DNA of the CDR3: TGCAGTGCGGATTCAGGGAATGGCTACACCTTC. This codes for CSADSGNGYTF. V usage is TRBV20-1 and J usage is TRBJ1-2; D perhaps matches TRBD1 (5 bases). The CDR3 totals 11 residues. Germline V gene lookup returns CDR1 DFQATT and CDR2 SNEGSKA (reference sequence). Trimming took off 6 bases at V and 6 bases at J, with 11 bases between the two ends.

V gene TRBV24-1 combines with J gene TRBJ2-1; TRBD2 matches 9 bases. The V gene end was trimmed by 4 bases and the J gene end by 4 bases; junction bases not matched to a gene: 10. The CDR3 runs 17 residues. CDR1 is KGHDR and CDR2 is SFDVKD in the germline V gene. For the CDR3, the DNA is TGTGCCACCAGTGAACCGTTAGCGGGAGCTAAGTACAATGAGCAGTTCTTC. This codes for CATSEPLAGAKYNEQFF.

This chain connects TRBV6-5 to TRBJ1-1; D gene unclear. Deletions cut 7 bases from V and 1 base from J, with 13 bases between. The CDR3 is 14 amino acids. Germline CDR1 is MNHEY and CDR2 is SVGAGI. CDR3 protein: CASTKLRGNTEAFF. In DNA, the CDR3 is TGTGCCAGCACCAAACTTCGGGGGAACACTGAAGCTTTCTTT.

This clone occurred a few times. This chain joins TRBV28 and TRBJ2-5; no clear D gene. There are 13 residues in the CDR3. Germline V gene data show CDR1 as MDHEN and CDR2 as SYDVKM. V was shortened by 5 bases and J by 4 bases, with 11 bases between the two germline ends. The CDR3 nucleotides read TGTGCCAGCAGTACCCGGGCCTTAGAGACCCAGTACTTC. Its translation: CASSTRALETQYF.

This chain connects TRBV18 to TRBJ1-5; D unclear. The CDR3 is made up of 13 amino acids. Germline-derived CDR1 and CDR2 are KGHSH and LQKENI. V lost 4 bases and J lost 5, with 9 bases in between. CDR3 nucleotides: TGTGCCAGCTCACAGGGAATGGATCAGCCCCAGCATTTT. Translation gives CASSQGMDQPQHF.

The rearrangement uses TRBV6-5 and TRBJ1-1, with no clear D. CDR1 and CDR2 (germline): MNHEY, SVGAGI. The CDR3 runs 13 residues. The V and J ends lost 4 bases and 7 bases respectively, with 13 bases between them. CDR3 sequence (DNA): TGTGCCAGCAGTTCCCGGCAGATGGGTGAAGCTTTCTTT. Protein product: CASSSRQMGEAFF.

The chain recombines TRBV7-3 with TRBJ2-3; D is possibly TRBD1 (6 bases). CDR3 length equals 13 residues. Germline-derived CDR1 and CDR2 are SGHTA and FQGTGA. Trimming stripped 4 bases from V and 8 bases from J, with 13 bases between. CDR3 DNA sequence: TGTGCCAGCAGCTCTTCAGGGGTTAGTACGCAGTATTTT. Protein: CASSSSGVSTQYF.

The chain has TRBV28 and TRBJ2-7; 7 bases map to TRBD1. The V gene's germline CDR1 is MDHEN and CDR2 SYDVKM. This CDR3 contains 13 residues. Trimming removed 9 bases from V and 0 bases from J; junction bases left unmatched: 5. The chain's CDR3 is CASYRGTSYEQYF. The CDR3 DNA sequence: TGTGCCAGTTACAGGGGAACCTCCTACGAGCAGTACTTC.

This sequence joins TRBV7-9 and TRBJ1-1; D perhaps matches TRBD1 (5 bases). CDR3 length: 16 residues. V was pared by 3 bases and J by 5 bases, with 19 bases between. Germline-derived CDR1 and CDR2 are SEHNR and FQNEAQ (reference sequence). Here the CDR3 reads CASSLVVSAWGTEAFF. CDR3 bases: TGTGCCAGCAGCTTGGTAGTCTCTGCCTGGGGGACTGAAGCTTTCTTT.

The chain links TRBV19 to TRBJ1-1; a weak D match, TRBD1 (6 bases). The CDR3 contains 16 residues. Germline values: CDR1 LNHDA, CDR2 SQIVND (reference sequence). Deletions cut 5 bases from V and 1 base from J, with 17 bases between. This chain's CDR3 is CASSLSPGATNTEAFF. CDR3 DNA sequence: TGTGCCAGTAGTCTCTCCCCAGGGGCTACGAACACTGAAGCTTTCTTT.

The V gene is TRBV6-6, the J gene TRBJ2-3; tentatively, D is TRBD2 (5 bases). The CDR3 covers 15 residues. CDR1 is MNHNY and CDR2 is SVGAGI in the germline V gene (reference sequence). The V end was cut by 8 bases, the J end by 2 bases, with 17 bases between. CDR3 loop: CASARANGPTDTQYF. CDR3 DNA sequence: TGTGCCAGCGCGAGGGCAAATGGCCCCACAGATACGCAGTATTTT.

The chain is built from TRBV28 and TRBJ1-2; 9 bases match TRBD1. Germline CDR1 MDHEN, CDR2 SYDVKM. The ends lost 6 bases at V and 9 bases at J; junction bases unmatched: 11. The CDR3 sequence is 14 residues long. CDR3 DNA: TGTGCCAGCAGCCGAGGCGGGACAGGGAAGAGCTACACCTTC. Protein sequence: CASSRGGTGKSYTF.